One sample yielded the 11 T cell receptor beta chains listed below, sequenced in a study of response to subunit inactivated influenza vaccine. TCRdb processed the RT-PCR reads anew with MiXCR; each CDR3 protein has one entry. The sample contains hundreds of thousands of distinct CDR3 sequences, around 11% of which appear only once. The sample was also linked to a second study, of T cells expressing NK-cell markers. That investigation notes: The cDNA for TCR beta came from 5'RACE template switching with UMIs.

This material consisted of PBMCs from blood, taken on the day of vaccination. The receptors were sampled from a man between 45 and 60 years old who received an inactivated influenza vaccine.

This clonotype was found many times. The V gene is TRBV6-2 or TRBV6-3, the J gene TRBJ2-7; possibly TRBD2 for D (6 bases). CDR1 is MNHEY, CDR2 SVGEGT, per germline. V was shortened by 2 bases and J by 2 bases, with 16 bases between the two germline ends. CDR3 length: 16 amino acids. The CDR3 here is CASSYRAGTGAYEQYF. The CDR3 DNA reads TGTGCCAGCAGTTACCGGGCCGGGACGGGAGCCTACGAGCAGTACTTC.

This clonotype was found many times. The chain has TRBV28 and TRBJ2-1, with no clear D. Germline lookup yields CDR1 MDHEN and CDR2 SYDVKM. CDR3 length: 14 residues. Trimming took 5 bases from V and 5 from J, leaving 13 bases between them. The CDR3 nucleotides read TGTGCCAGCAGTCAAGGACCAAACAACAATGAGCAGTTCTTC. As protein: CASSQGPNNNEQFF.

There are many counts of this clonotype. J is TRBJ2-7 and V is TRBV6-2 or TRBV6-3; no clear D. The CDR3 has 17 residues. The germline V gene encodes CDR1 MNHEY and CDR2 SVGEGT. V was cut by 2 bases and J by 3 bases, with 20 bases left in between. CDR3 nucleotides: TGTGCCAGCAGTTACGACCCGCGTGGTGTAAAGGACTACGAGCAGTACTTC. It is translated as CASSYDPRGVKDYEQYF.

This clonotype came up many times. The gene calls are TRBV5-6 and TRBJ1-6; D possibly corresponds to TRBD1 (5 bases). The germline gives CDR1 SGHDT, CDR2 YYEEEE. Trimming pared 0 bases from V and 8 bases from J, leaving 12 bases between. The CDR3 runs to 15 residues. The DNA for the CDR3 is TGTGCCAGCAGCTTGGCCGTTTCCAGGGATTCACCCCTCCACTTT. Translation: CASSLAVSRDSPLHF.

The chain joins TRBV30 to TRBJ1-6; D is uncertain. CDR1 and CDR2 (germline): GTSNPN, SVGIG (reference sequence). V lost 0 bases, J lost 10 bases, and 16 bases lay in between. The CDR3 runs 15 residues. CDR3 coding DNA: TGTGCCTGGAGTGTTAAAACCGGGAAAATATCACCCCTCCACTTT. The encoded protein is CAWSVKTGKISPLHF. Variable domain in full (rest from reference TRBV30 and TRBJ1-6): SQTIHQWPATLVQPVGSPLSLECTVEGTSNPNLYWYRQAAGRGLQLLFYSVGIGQISSEVPQNLSASRPQDRQFILSSKKLLLSDSGFYLCAWSVKTGKISPLHFGNGTRLTVT.

V usage is TRBV27 and J usage is TRBJ1-5; no clear D gene. This CDR3 is built from 14 residues. Germline assignment: CDR1 MNHEY and CDR2 SMNVEV (reference sequence). V lost 6 bases and J lost 9, with 18 bases in between. The CDR3 loop is CASSPTGSPGPQHF. The CDR3 DNA reads TGTGCCAGCAGCCCCACCGGATCCCCGGGGCCCCAGCATTTT.

This clonotype was detected only a few times. This sequence joins TRBV2 and TRBJ2-5, with 10 positions matching TRBD2. CDR1 SNHLY and CDR2 FYNNEI come from the germline V gene. J was trimmed by 6 bases and V by 6 bases; bases with no gene match: 4. This CDR3 is built from 13 residues. Here the CDR3 reads CASSVGLAKTQYF. CDR3 sequence (DNA): TGTGCCAGCAGCGTGGGACTAGCGAAGACCCAGTACTTC. Together with reference TRBV2 and TRBJ2-5, the CDR3 gives the full variable domain: EPEVTQTPSHQVTQMGQEVILRCVPISNHLYFYWYRQILGQKVEFLVSFYNNEISEKSEIFDDQFSVERPDGSNFTLKIRSTKLEDSAMYFCASSVGLAKTQYFGPGTRLLVL.

There are many counts of this clonotype. The chain links TRBV29-1 to TRBJ2-2; D is perhaps TRBD1 or TRBD2 (7 bases each). Germline V gene data show CDR1 as SQVTM and CDR2 as ANQGSEA. The CDR3 runs to 14 residues. V lost 4 bases and J lost 3, with 12 bases in between. The CDR3 loop reads CSVGGGQYTGELFF. CDR3 coding DNA: TGCAGCGTTGGCGGGGGACAGTACACCGGGGAGCTGTTTTTT.

This clonotype was seen a few times. The rearrangement links TRBV5-1 to TRBJ1-1, with 7 bases aligning to TRBD1. The V gene end was trimmed by 4 bases and the J gene end by 2 bases; junction bases not matched to a gene: 8. The CDR3 length is 15 residues. Per germline, CDR1 SGHRS and CDR2 YFSETQ. The CDR3 spells CASSGLSGGNTEAFF. In nucleotides, the CDR3 is TGCGCCAGCAGCGGACTCTCAGGGGGTAACACTGAAGCTTTCTTT.

The J gene is TRBJ2-5, the V gene TRBV5-5; 9 bases are a match to TRBD2. Losses at the gene ends were 4 bases for V and 5 bases for J; bases not matched to a gene: 9. The CDR3 totals 15 residues. Per the germline V gene, CDR1 is SGHKS and CDR2 is YYEKEE (reference sequence). CDR3 protein: CASSAGTSYRETQYF. In DNA form, the CDR3 reads TGTGCCAGCAGCGCAGGGACTAGCTATCGGGAGACCCAGTACTTC. Full variable domain (missing parts from reference TRBV5-5 and TRBJ2-5): DAGVTQSPTHLIKTRGQQVTLRCSPISGHKSVSWYQQVLGQGPQFIFQYYEKEERGRGNFPDRFSARQFPNYSSELNVNALLLGDSALYLCASSAGTSYRETQYFGPGTRLLVL.

The rearrangement uses TRBV28 and TRBJ2-4, with 13 bases aligning to TRBD2. This CDR3 is 19 amino acids long. The germline V gene has CDR1 MDHEN and CDR2 SYDVKM. V was clipped by 2 bases and J by 2 bases; unmatched bases: 9. The CDR3 sequence is CASSLPLLAGGPSKNIQYF. The DNA for the CDR3 is TGTGCCAGCAGTTTACCCCTACTAGCGGGAGGGCCGTCCAAAAACATTCAGTACTTC.